This T cell receptor (beta chain) was observed in a study of T cell changes during pregnancy in multiple sclerosis. Only in-frame clones appear in the TCRdb table, and some are missing; sequencing was by immunoSEQ multiplex PCR. The sample records some 85,000 clones, around 93% being singletons. A single count supports this clone. Germline CDR1 and CDR2: LNHDA and SQIVND (reference sequence). This CDR3 contains 15 residues. The germline V and J ends were trimmed by 8 bases and 4 bases, with 20 bases remaining between them. V and J are TRBV19 and TRBJ1-2, with D unclear. The clonotype originates from a female donor in good health, enrolled as a control in a pregnancy study. Here the sequenced sample was peripheral blood, taken in the second trimester of pregnancy. The CDR3 spells CASLPSLDFGYGYTF. The CDR3 DNA reads as TGTGCCAGTCTTCCTAGTTTGGATTTCGGCTATGGCTACACCTTC.